The entry below describes one T cell receptor beta chain. This clonotype was seen ten or more times. There is no known antigen for this receptor. The final CDR3 position lacks the conserved phenylalanine or tryptophan, pointing to a likely read error. This specimen belongs to a study of T cells in Graves' hyperthyroidism and ophthalmopathy (dated by TCRdb to between 2017 and 2020). For the study in its entirety: Peripheral blood was collected at initial diagnosis, before any treatment. To identify TCR V-J signatures that set the groups apart, the researchers used a discovery cohort of 100 patients, made up of about 44 with Graves' ophthalmopathy and around 58 with stable Graves' hyperthyroidism. Prospective prediction of ophthalmopathy was tested in an independent validation cohort of approximately 19 hyperthyroidism patients and approximately 17 patients who later progressed to ophthalmopathy. For training and testing, the 100 or so patients in the discovery cohort were randomly divided in a 7:3 ratio. The study also compared thyroid tissue and blood T-cell repertoires from five or six Graves' hyperthyroidism patients. After blood sampling, hyperthyroidism patients were treated with methimazole at a starting dose of 30 mg daily, and ophthalmopathy patients were treated with high-dose intravenous methylprednisolone. The paper describes TCR Vbeta CDR3 sequencing of about 140 peripheral blood samples, made up of roughly 45 ophthalmopathy patients, 70 to 75 hyperthyroidism patients and some 17 progressor patients.

Hyperthyroidism patients were newly diagnosed, had a disease duration of under 2 months, and were aged 18 to 65 years. Patients with uncontrolled infections, other autoimmune diseases, pregnancy or lactation were excluded. Clinical symptoms, serum thyroxine and TRAb, thyroid ultrasound, and orbital computed tomography formed the basis for the diagnoses. Blood from progressor patients was collected at the time of first diagnosis with hyperthyroidism, before any ophthalmopathy symptoms had appeared. PBMCs were separated from around 9.1 ml of fresh peripheral blood using Ficoll-Paque density gradient centrifugation. Patients classed as progressors first received a Graves' hyperthyroidism diagnosis and then went on to develop ophthalmopathy during follow-up. Trizol reagent was used to extract total RNA, and RNA quality was then checked on an Agilent 2100 Bioanalyzer. What the research found in general, with its limitations: Sample size was not statistically predetermined, and blinding of investigators to group allocation was not performed. Most expanded thyroid clonotypes (frequency above 0.001) were also detected in blood, a finding suggesting that blood repertoires may reflect thyroid immune responses. In cross-validation, a model built on a 13 V-J signature told ophthalmopathy apart from stable hyperthyroidism with under 90% sensitivity and approximately 84% specificity, and in testing the same model reached 80%/75%. In validation, progression to ophthalmopathy was predicted by the model with 70.59% sensitivity and roughly 76% specificity, a median of roughly 6 months before onset.

The TCR beta CDR3 regions were amplified from the RNA transcripts. The first round of RT-PCR for the TCR CDR3 was performed with the HTBI primer set and the Qiagen OneStep RT-PCR kit. Libraries were constructed in a second round of multiplex PCR, after which size selection and purification were carried out. Libraries were sequenced paired-end with 100 bp reads on an Illumina HiSeq2000. The authors' pipeline ran thus. SOAPnuke was used to process the raw data, removing reads that contained adapters or uncalled bases, had a mean Phred below 15, or lacked an exact match to the constant primer or identifier. High-quality paired reads were merged with COPE v1.2.5, and unique nucleotide sequences were defined as clonotypes. MiTCR v1.1 was used to align clonotypes to the IMGT TRBV, TRBD and TRBJ reference segments. Only V-J combinations with frequency above 0.0001, covering about 99% of repertoires, were analysed. The TCS score was defined as F50 (clonal expansion) divided by E x V (chaos), with BLOSUM62-based TCRdist calculated between CDR3 peptides within each V-J. Welch's t-statistics and random forest reduced fewer than 550 V-J features to 13, which were used in a naive Bayes classifier (R e1071). Using fastp trimming at Q25 and MiXCR clonotype assembly, TCRdb reanalyzed the public sequencing data and kept in-frame beta chains. Rows are combined by CDR3 protein, so each entry shows the most common genes and DNA. The V and J calls here are based on TCRdb, not the publication. Across this sample there are around 400,000 distinct CDR3 sequences, with about a sixth seen only once. Of the sample, 28% falls within the top ten clones.

V gives up 6 bases and J gives up 1 base, and the segment between their germline ends measures 10 bases. The germline V gene yields SNHLY for CDR1 and FYNNEI for CDR2. The CDR3 contains 14 residues when both ends are counted. Of all the DNA, just the CDR3 is kept, 42 bases in frame from base 1. The TCR was taken from a young woman with Graves' hyperthyroidism that later progressed to Graves' ophthalmopathy. Sequencing was done on a sample of blood. The V and J genes are TRBV2 and TRBJ1-5, with no D gene named confidently. The encoded CDR3 is CASRIGVSNQPQHS. The nucleotides read TGTGCCAGCAGGATCGGGGTCAGCAATCAGCCCCAGCATTCT.